This paragraph reports one T cell receptor beta chain. Its antigen is undetermined. The PCR was carried out with 60 Vbeta primers and 13 Jbeta primers. Profiled with immunoSEQ multiplex PCR; TCRdb holds only in-frame clones, not every one. The data contain approximately 190,000 clones, about 80% of them seen just once; the ten biggest clones take up approximately 2%. This sample was taken from a study of cytomegalovirus exposure and HLA in healthy donors. General study findings and limits: Data from an earlier analysis indicated that most TCR beta V segments were productive either about 87% or about 30% of the time. Upon later analysis, HLA-associated TCR beta chains proved more clonally expanded than other, equally common chains. Associated with cytomegalovirus, according to the listing, were around 160 TCR beta chains.

This CDR3 is built from 11 residues. Germline V gene data show CDR1 as SNHLY and CDR2 as FYNNEI. With 6 bases removed from V and 7 bases from J, the gap between germline ends came to 9 bases. The material sequenced was PBMCs. The receptor was derived from a woman aged 18-29 years in good health and CMV-seropositive. The J gene is TRBJ1-1, the V gene TRBV2, with TRBD1 as a possible D gene (5 bases). The DNA for the CDR3 is TGTGCCAGCAGCTGGGGGGGTGAAGCTTTCTTT. Amino acid sequence: CASSWGGEAFF.